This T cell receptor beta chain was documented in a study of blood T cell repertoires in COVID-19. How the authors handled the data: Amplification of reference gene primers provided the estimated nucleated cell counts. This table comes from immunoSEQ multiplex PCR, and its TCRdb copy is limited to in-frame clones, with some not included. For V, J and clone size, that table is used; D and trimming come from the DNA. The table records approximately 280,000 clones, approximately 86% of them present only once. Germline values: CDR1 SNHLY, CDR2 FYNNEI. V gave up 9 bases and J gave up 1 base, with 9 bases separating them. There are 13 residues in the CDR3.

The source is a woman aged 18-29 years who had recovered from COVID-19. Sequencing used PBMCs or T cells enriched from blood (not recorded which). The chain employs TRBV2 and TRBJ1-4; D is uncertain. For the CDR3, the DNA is TGTGCCAGTGGCGGGGTAACTAATGAAAAACTGTTTTTT. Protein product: CASGGVTNEKLFF. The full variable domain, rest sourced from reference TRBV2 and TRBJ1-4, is EPEVTQTPSHQVTQMGQEVILRCVPISNHLYFYWYRQILGQKVEFLVSFYNNEISEKSEIFDDQFSVERPDGSNFTLKIRSTKLEDSAMYFCASGGVTNEKLFFGSGTQLSVL.